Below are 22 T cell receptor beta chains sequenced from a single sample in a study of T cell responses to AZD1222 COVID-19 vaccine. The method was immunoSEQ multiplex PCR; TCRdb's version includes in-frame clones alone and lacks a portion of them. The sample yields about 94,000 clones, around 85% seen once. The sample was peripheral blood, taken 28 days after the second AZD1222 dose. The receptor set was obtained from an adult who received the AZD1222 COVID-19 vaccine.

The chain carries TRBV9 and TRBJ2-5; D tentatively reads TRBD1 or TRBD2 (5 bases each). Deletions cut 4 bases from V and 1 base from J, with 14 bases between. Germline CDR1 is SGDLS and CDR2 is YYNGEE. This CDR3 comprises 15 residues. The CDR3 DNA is TGTGCCAGCAGCCCAAACCCGGGACGCCAAGAGACCCAGTACTTC. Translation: CASSPNPGRQETQYF.

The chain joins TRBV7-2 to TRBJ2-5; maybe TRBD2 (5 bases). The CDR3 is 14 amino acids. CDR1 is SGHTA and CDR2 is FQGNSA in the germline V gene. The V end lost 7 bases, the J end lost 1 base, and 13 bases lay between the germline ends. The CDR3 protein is CASTPDWGQETQYF. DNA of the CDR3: TGTGCCAGCACCCCGGACTGGGGCCAAGAGACCCAGTACTTC.

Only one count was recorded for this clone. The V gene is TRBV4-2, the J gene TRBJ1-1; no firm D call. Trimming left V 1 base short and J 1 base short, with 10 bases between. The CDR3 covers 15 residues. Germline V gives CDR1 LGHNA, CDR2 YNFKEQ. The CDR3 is CASSQGAAGNTEAFF. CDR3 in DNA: TGTGCCAGCAGCCAAGGCGCGGCAGGGAACACTGAAGCTTTCTTT.

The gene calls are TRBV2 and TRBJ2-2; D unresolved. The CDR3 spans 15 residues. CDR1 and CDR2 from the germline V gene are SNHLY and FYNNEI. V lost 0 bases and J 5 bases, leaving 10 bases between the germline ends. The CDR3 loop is CASSEAGRTTGELFF. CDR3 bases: TGTGCCAGCAGTGAAGCAGGACGAACGACCGGGGAGCTGTTTTTT.

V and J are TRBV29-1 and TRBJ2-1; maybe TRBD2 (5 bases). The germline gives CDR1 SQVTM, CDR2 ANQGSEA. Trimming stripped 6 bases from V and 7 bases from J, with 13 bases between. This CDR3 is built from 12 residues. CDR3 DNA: TGCAGCGTGATTCACGGGGTAAATGAGCAGTTCTTC. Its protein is CSVIHGVNEQFF.

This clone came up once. The CDR3 region is CASTLDRGHNSPLHF. The CDR3 region has the DNA TGTGCCAGCACCTTGGACAGGGGGCATAATTCACCCCTCCACTTT. The V and J genes are TRBV11-2 and TRBJ1-6; 11 nucleotides match TRBD1. Germline loops: CDR1 SGHAT, CDR2 FQNNGV. The CDR3 loop spans 15 amino acids. The ends lost 7 bases at V and 5 bases at J; junction bases unmatched: 4. Complete variable domain (other parts from reference TRBV11-2 and TRBJ1-6): EAGVAQSPRYKIIEKRQSVAFWCNPISGHATLYWYQQILGQGPKLLIQFQNNGVVDDSQLPKDRFSAERLKGVDSTLKIQPAKLEDSAVYLCASTLDRGHNSPLHFGNGTRLTVT.

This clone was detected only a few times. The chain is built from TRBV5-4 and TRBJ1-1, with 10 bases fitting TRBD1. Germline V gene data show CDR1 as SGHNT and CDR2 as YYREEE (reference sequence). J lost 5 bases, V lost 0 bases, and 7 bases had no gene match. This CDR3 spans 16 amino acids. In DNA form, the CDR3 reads TGTGCCAGCAGCTTGGTGAGGACAGGGGGAGGTACTGAAGCTTTCTTT. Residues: CASSLVRTGGGTEAFF. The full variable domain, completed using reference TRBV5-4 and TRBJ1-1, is ETGVTQSPTHLIKTRGQQVTLRCSSQSGHNTVSWYQQALGQGPQFIFQYYREEENGRGNFPPRFSGLQFPNYSSELNVNALELDDSALYLCASSLVRTGGGTEAFFGQGTRLTVV.

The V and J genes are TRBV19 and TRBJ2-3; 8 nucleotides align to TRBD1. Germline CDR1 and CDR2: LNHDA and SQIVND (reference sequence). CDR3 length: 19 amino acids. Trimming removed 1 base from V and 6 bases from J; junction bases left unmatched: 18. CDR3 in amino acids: CASSIVGPWQGASLDTQYF. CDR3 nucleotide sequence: TGTGCCAGTAGTATAGTGGGGCCCTGGCAGGGGGCGTCCTTGGATACGCAGTATTTT.

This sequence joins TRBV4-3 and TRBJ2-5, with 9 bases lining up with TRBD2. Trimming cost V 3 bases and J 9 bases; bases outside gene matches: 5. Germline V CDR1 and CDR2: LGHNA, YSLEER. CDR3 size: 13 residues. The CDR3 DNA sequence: TGCGCCAGCAGCCAGGGACTAGCCTCTGCCCAGTACTTC. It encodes CASSQGLASAQYF.

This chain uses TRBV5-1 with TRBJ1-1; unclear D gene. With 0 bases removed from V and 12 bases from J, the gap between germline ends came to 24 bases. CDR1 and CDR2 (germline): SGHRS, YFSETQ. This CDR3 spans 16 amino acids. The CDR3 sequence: CASSLAPVEPLLTPFF. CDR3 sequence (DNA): TGCGCCAGCAGCTTGGCTCCCGTTGAACCCCTCCTGACACCTTTCTTT.

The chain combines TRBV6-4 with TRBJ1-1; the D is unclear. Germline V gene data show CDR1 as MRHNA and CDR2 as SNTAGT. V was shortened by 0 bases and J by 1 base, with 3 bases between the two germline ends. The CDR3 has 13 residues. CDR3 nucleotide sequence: TGTGCCAGCAGTGACTCAGGGAACACTGAAGCTTTCTTT. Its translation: CASSDSGNTEAFF.

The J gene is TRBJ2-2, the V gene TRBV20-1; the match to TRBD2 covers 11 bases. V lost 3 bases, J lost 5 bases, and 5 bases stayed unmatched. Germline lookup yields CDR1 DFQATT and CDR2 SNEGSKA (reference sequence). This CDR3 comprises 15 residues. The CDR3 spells CSASLAGGRTGELFF. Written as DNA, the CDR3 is TGCAGTGCTAGTCTAGCGGGGGGCAGGACCGGGGAGCTGTTTTTT.

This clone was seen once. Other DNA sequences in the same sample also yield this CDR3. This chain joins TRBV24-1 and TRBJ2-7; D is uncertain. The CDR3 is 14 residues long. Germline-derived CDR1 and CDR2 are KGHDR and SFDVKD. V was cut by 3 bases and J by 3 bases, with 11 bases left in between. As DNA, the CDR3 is TGTGCCACCAGTGATCCCGACCGGAGCTACGAGCAGTACTTC. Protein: CATSDPDRSYEQYF.

The CDR3 region is CAWSPVSPTIYF. CDR3 bases: TGTGCCTGGAGCCCCGTAAGTCCCACCATATATTTT. This rearrangement joins TRBV30 to TRBJ1-3, with no clear D. This CDR3 is built from 12 residues. Germline CDR1 reads GTSNPN; CDR2 reads SVGIG (reference sequence). Trimming removed 3 bases from V and 9 bases from J, with 12 bases in between. The entire variable domain, with the rest obtained from reference TRBV30 and TRBJ1-3, is as follows: SQTIHQWPATLVQPVGSPLSLECTVEGTSNPNLYWYRQAAGRGLQLLFYSVGIGQISSEVPQNLSASRPQDRQFILSSKKLLLSDSGFYLCAWSPVSPTIYFGEGSWLTVV.

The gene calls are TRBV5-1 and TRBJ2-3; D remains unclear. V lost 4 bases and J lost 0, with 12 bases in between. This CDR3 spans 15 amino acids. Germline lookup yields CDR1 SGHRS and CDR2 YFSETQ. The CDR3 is CASSLLVGSTDTQYF. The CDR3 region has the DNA TGCGCCAGCAGCCTCCTAGTGGGGAGCACAGATACGCAGTATTTT.

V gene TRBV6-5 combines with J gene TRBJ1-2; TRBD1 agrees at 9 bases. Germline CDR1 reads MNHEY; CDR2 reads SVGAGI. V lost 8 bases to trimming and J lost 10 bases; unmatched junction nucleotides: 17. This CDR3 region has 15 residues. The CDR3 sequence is CASGDGVEDRGPYTF. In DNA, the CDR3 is TGTGCCAGCGGGGATGGGGTAGAGGACAGGGGACCCTACACCTTC.

The CDR3 loop is CASSVVGGTSGTDTQYF. The CDR3 DNA is TGTGCCAGCAGCGTAGTAGGAGGGACTAGCGGGACAGATACGCAGTATTTT. The gene calls are TRBV9 and TRBJ2-3; 12 bases are shared with TRBD2. The CDR3 extends over 17 amino acids. V shed 0 bases, J shed 3 bases, and the junction held 5 bases outside the gene matches. CDR1 is SGDLS, CDR2 YYNGEE, per germline.

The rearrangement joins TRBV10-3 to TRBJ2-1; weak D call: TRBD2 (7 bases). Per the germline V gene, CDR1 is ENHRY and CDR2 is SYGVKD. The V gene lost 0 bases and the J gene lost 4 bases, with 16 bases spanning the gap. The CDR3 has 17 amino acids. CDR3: CAISESWAGAPYNEQFF. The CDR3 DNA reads TGTGCCATCAGTGAGTCGTGGGCGGGGGCCCCTTACAATGAGCAGTTCTTC.

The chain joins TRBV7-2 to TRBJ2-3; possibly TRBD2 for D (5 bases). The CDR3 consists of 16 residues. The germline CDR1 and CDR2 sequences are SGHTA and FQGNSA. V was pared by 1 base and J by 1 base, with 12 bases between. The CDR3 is CASSLGRGQGTDTQYF. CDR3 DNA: TGTGCCAGCAGCTTAGGTCGCGGGCAAGGCACAGATACGCAGTATTTT.

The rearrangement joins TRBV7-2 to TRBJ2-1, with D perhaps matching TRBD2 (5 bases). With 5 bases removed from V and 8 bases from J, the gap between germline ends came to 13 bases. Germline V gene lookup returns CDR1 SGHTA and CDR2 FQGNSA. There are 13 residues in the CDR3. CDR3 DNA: TGTGCCAGCAGCCCGCGGGCTACGTATGAGCAGTTCTTC. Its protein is CASSPRATYEQFF.

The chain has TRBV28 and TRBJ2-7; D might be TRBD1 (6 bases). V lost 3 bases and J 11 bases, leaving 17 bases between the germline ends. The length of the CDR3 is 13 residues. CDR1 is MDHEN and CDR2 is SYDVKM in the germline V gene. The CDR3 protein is CASSFALPGHEYF. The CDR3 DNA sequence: TGTGCCAGCAGTTTCGCCCTCCCGGGACATGAGTACTTC.

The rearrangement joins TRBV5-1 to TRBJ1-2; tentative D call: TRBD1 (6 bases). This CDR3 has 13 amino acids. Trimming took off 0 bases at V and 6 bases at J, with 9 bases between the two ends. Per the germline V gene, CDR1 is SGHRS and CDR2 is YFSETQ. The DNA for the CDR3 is TGCGCCAGCAGCTTGGGGACAGCGCATGGCTACACCTTC. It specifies CASSLGTAHGYTF.